Following are 8 T cell receptor beta chains from one sample sequenced in a study of blood T cell repertoires in COVID-19 (TCRdb year 2020). Receptors were amplified or captured by the immunoSEQ multiplex PCR assay. Sourced from immuneACCESS, this table was stored by TCRdb with only in-frame sequences that have V and J called. A share of the clones is absent; for the studies checked, an unresolved V gene accounts for under half, and the remainder has no known explanation. This sample gives about 140,000 clones in total; about 86% of them show up just once. The ten largest clones represent under 5% of the sample. What was sequenced was peripheral blood. The receptors come from an older woman with acute or convalescent COVID-19.

This rearrangement joins TRBV6-5 to TRBJ2-1, with TRBD1 matching 8 bases. V lost 2 bases and J lost 4; bases outside the gene matches: 4. The CDR3 runs 15 residues. Germline loops: CDR1 MNHEY, CDR2 SVGAGI. CDR3 in amino acids: CASSYGGQVYNEQFF. CDR3 nucleotide sequence: TGTGCCAGCAGTTACGGGGGACAGGTGTACAATGAGCAGTTCTTC.

The chain joins TRBV5-8 to TRBJ1-5; D possibly corresponds to TRBD1 (5 bases). Germline V gene data show CDR1 as SGHTS and CDR2 as YDEGEE. V was trimmed by 9 bases and J by 2 bases, leaving 15 bases between them. The CDR3 has 14 residues. The CDR3 region has the DNA TGTGCCACGGGCGGGACGTATGGCAATCAGCCCCAGCATTTT. It specifies CATGGTYGNQPQHF.

This chain links TRBV6-6 with TRBJ2-7; D perhaps matches TRBD1 (6 bases). CDR1 is MNHNY and CDR2 is SVGAGI in the germline V gene (reference sequence). V lost 4 bases to trimming and J lost 6 bases, with 10 bases between them. The CDR3 sequence is 12 residues long. CDR3 region: CASSLLGGEQYF. The CDR3 region has the DNA TGTGCCAGCAGTTTATTAGGGGGCGAGCAGTACTTC.

Only one count was recorded for this clone. The rearrangement links TRBV28 to TRBJ2-7, with 7 bases fitting TRBD1. V lost 4 bases, J lost 6 bases, and 9 bases stayed unmatched. The germline V gene has CDR1 MDHEN and CDR2 SYDVKM. This CDR3 spans 14 amino acids. CDR3: CASSWRTGVGEQYF. CDR3 DNA: TGTGCCAGCAGTTGGCGAACAGGGGTAGGCGAGCAGTACTTC.

The chain employs TRBV24-1 and TRBJ2-3, with 10 bases fitting TRBD1. V trimming: 5 bases; J trimming: 1 base; junction bases outside the gene matches: 2. Germline CDR1 KGHDR, CDR2 SFDVKD. CDR3 length: 15 residues. The chain's CDR3 is CATSVGTGGTDTQYF. The CDR3 nucleotides read TGTGCCACCAGTGTCGGGACAGGGGGCACAGATACGCAGTATTTT.

The chain employs TRBV6-1 and TRBJ2-5; 8 bases are shared with TRBD2. Unmatched junction bases numbered 8, after V lost 1 base and J lost 4 bases. The CDR3 spans 16 residues. Germline V CDR1 and CDR2: MNHNS, SASEGT. The CDR3 DNA reads TGTGCCAGCAGTGAAGTTGGTAGCGGGGTATCAGAGACCCAGTACTTC. It codes for CASSEVGSGVSETQYF.

In its sample, this clone was seen once. The rearrangement uses TRBV5-1 and TRBJ2-1; 13 bases are a match to TRBD2. In germline, CDR1 is SGHRS, CDR2 YFSETQ. CDR3 size: 15 residues. V was pared by 4 bases and J by 10 bases, with 8 bases of the junction left unmatched. Here the CDR3 reads CASSRTSGSPREQFF. DNA of the CDR3: TGCGCCAGCAGCCGGACTAGCGGGAGCCCACGGGAGCAGTTCTTC.

The chain has TRBV27 and TRBJ1-1; 7 bases agree with TRBD1. This CDR3 has 14 residues. V trimming: 2 bases; J trimming: 5 bases; junction bases outside the gene matches: 5. Germline V lookup: CDR1 MNHEY, CDR2 SMNVEV (reference sequence). The CDR3 DNA follows: TGTGCCAGCAGTTTAAACAGGGGTGGAACTGAAGCTTTCTTT. Translating gives CASSLNRGGTEAFF.